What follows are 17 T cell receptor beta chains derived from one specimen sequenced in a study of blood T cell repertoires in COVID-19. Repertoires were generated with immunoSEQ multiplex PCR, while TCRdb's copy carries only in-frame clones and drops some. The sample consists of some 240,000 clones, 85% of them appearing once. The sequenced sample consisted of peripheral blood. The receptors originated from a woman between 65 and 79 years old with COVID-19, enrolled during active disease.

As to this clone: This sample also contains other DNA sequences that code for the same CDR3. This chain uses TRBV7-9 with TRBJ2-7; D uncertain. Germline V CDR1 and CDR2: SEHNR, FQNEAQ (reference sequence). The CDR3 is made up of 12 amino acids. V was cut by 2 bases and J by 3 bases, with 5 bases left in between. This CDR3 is CASSLRSYEQYF. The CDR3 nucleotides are TGTGCCAGCAGCTTACGGAGCTACGAGCAGTACTTC.

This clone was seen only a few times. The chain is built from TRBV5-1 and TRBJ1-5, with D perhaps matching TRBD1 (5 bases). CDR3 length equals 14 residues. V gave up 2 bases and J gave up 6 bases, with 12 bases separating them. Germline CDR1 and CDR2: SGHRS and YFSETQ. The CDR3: CASSLLGEGQPQHF. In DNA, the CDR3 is TGCGCCAGCAGCTTATTAGGGGAAGGTCAGCCCCAGCATTTT.

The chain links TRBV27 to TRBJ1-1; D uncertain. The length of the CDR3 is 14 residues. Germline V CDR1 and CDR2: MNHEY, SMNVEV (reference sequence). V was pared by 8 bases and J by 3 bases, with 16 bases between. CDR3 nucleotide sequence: TGTGCCAGCCAGATTGATTCCAGTGACACTGAAGCTTTCTTT. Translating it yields CASQIDSSDTEAFF.

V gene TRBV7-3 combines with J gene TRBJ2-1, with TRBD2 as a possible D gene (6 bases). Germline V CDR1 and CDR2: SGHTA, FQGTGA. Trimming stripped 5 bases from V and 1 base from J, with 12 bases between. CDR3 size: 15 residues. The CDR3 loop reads CASSPDAGSYNEQFF. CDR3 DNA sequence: TGTGCCAGCAGCCCTGACGCGGGGTCCTACAATGAGCAGTTCTTC.

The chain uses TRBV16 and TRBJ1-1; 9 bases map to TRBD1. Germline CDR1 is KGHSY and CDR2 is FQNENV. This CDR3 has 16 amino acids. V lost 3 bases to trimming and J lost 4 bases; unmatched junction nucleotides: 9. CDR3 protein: CASSQGTGGGGTEAFF. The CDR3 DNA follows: TGTGCCAGCAGCCAGGGAACAGGGGGCGGTGGCACTGAAGCTTTCTTT.

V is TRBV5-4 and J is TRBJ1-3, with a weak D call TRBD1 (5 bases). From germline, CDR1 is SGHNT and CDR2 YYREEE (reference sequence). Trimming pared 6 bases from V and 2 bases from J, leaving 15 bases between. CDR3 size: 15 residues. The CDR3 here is CASTFGRDPGNTIYF. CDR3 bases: TGTGCCAGCACCTTTGGGCGGGACCCTGGAAACACCATATATTTT.

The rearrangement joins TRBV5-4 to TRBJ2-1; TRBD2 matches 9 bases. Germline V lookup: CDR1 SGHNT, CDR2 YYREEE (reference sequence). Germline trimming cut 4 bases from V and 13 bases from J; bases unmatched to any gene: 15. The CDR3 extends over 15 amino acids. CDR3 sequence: CASSPLSGGSGSQFF. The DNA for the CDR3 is TGTGCCAGCAGCCCACTAAGCGGGGGGAGCGGGAGTCAGTTCTTC.

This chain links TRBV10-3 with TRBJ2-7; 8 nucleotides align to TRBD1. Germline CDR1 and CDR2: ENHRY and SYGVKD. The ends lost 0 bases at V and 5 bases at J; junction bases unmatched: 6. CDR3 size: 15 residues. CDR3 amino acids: CAISESGRGRDEQYF. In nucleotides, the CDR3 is TGTGCCATCAGTGAGTCGGGCAGGGGGCGAGACGAGCAGTACTTC.

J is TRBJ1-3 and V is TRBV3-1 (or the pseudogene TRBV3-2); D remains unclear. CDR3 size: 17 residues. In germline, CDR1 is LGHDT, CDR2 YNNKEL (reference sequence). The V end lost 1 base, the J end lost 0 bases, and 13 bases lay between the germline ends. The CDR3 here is CASSQVGSASSGNTIYF. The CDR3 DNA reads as TGTGCCAGCAGCCAAGTAGGCAGCGCATCCTCTGGAAACACCATATATTTT.

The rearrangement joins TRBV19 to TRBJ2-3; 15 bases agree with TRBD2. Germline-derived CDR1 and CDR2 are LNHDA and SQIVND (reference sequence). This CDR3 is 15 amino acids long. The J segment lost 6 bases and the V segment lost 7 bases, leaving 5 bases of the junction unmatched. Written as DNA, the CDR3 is TGTGCCAGTATTGGGACTAGCGGGAGGTTCGATACGCAGTATTTT. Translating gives CASIGTSGRFDTQYF.

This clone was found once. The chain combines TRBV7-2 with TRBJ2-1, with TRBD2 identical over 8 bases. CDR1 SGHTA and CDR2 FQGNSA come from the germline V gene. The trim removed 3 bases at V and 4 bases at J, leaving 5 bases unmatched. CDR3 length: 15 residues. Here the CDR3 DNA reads TGTGCCAGCAGCTTGTATAGCGGGGATTACAATGAGCAGTTCTTC. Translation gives CASSLYSGDYNEQFF.

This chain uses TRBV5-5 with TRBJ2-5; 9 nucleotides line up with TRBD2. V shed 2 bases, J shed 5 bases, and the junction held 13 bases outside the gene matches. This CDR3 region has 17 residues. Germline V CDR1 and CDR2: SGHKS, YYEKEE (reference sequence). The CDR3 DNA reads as TGTGCCAGCAGCTTTAGGGGCTCAGCGGGGGGTGTGGAGACCCAGTACTTC. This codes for CASSFRGSAGGVETQYF.

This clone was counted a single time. CDR3 loop: CASSLGTAYQETQYF. In DNA form, the CDR3 reads TGTGCCAGCAGTCTCGGGACAGCCTACCAAGAGACCCAGTACTTC. The chain carries TRBV6-5 and TRBJ2-5; 7 bases are a match to TRBD1. The J segment lost 0 bases and the V segment lost 5 bases, leaving 6 bases of the junction unmatched. CDR1 and CDR2 (germline): MNHEY, SVGAGI. The CDR3 extends over 15 amino acids.

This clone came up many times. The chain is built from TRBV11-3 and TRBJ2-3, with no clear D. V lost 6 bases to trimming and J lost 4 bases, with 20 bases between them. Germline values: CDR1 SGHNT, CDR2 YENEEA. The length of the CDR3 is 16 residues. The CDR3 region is CASSSRVRVGPDTQYF. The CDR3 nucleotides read TGTGCCAGCAGTTCCCGCGTGCGAGTTGGGCCAGATACGCAGTATTTT.

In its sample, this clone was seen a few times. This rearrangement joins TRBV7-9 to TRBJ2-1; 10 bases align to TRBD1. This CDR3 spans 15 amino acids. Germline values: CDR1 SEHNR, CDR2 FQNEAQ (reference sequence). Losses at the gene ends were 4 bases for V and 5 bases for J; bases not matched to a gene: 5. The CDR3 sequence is CASSSRDRGNNEQFF. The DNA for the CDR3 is TGTGCCAGCAGCTCCCGGGACAGGGGTAACAATGAGCAGTTCTTC.

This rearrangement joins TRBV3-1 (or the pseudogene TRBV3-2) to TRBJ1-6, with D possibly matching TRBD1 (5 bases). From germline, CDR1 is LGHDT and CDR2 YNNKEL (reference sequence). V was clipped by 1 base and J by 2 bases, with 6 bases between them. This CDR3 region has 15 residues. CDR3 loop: CASSQAGPYNSPLHF. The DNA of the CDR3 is TGTGCCAGCAGCCAAGCAGGGCCCTATAATTCACCCCTCCACTTT.

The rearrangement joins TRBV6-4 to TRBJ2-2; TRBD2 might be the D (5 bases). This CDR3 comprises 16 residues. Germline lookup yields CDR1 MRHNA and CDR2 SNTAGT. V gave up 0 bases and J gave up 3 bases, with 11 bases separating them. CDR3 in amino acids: CASSDSGIGDTGELFF. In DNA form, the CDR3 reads TGTGCCAGCAGTGACTCAGGAATCGGGGACACCGGGGAGCTGTTTTTT.